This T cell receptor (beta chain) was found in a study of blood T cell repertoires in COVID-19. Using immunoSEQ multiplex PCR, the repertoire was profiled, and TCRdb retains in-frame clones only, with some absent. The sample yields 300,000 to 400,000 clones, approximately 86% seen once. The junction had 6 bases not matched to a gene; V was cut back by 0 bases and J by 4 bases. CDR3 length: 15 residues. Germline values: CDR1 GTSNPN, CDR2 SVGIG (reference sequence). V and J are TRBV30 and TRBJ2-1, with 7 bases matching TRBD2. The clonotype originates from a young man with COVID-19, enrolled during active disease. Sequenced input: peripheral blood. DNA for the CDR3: TGTGCCTGGAGTGTACGTCTAGCGGCATACAATGAGCAGTTCTTC. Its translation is CAWSVRLAAYNEQFF. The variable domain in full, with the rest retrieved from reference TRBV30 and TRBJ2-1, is SQTIHQWPATLVQPVGSPLSLECTVEGTSNPNLYWYRQAAGRGLQLLFYSVGIGQISSEVPQNLSASRPQDRQFILSSKKLLLSDSGFYLCAWSVRLAAYNEQFFGPGTRLTVL.